Presented here are 21 T cell receptor beta chains from one specimen sequenced in a study of shared T cell receptors in the human thymus. Method: immunoSEQ multiplex PCR; TCRdb's copy keeps in-frame clones and lacks some. The sample holds roughly 700,000 clones; around 89% are singletons and the top ten take 0.0095% to 0.012%. These data are also associated with another study on human thymus T cells.

The sequencing input was thymocytes. The origin of the receptors is a boy in the first two years of life with a congenital heart defect.

This clone was seen more than once but under ten times. Different DNA sequences within this sample yield the same CDR3. The rearrangement joins TRBV20-1 to TRBJ1-2; D ambiguous. Trimming left V 4 bases short and J 3 bases short, with 3 bases between. CDR3 size: 10 residues. CDR1 is DFQATT, CDR2 SNEGSKA, per germline (reference sequence). The CDR3 is CSATDYGYTF. CDR3 DNA sequence: TGCAGTGCTACAGACTATGGCTACACCTTC.

This chain links TRBV7-9 with TRBJ1-4, with D perhaps TRBD1 (5 bases). V gave up 5 bases and J gave up 7 bases, with 17 bases separating them. The germline gives CDR1 SEHNR, CDR2 FQNEAQ (reference sequence). This CDR3 has 15 residues. CDR3 amino acids: CASSPVEGRGEKLFF. The CDR3 bases are TGTGCCAGCAGCCCCGTGGAGGGAAGGGGTGAAAAACTGTTTTTT.

The rearrangement joins TRBV18 to TRBJ2-7, with a weak D call TRBD2 (6 bases). V gave up 4 bases and J gave up 0 bases, with 10 bases separating them. The CDR3 contains 14 residues. Looked up from germline, CDR1 is KGHSH and CDR2 is LQKENI. The CDR3: CASSLGRDSYEQYF. The CDR3 nucleotides are TGTGCCAGCTCACTGGGGCGGGACTCCTACGAGCAGTACTTC.

The chain carries TRBV11-2 and TRBJ2-7, with a possible D match to TRBD1 (5 bases). Trimming removed 1 base at V and 0 bases at J, with 10 bases between. Germline CDR1 and CDR2: SGHAT and FQNNGV. This CDR3 spans 15 amino acids. CDR3 coding DNA: TGTGCCAGCAGCTTAGGGGGCATAGCCTCCTACGAGCAGTACTTC. Translation gives CASSLGGIASYEQYF. Drawing the rest from reference TRBV11-2 and TRBJ2-7, the complete variable domain is EAGVAQSPRYKIIEKRQSVAFWCNPISGHATLYWYQQILGQGPKLLIQFQNNGVVDDSQLPKDRFSAERLKGVDSTLKIQPAKLEDSAVYLCASSLGGIASYEQYFGPGTRLTVT.

The chain employs TRBV7-6 and TRBJ2-3; possibly TRBD1 for D (6 bases). V lost 5 bases to trimming and J lost 0 bases, with 18 bases between them. Germline-derived CDR1 and CDR2 are SGHVS and FNYEAQ. The CDR3 length is 17 residues. The CDR3 DNA is TGTGCCAGCAGCCCCATCAGGGGCAGGATAAGCACAGATACGCAGTATTTT. It encodes CASSPIRGRISTDTQYF.

This sequence joins TRBV25-1 and TRBJ2-5; TRBD1 aligns across 7 bases. Judging by the DNA end, TRBJ2-7 fits better; the J call may be wrong. Germline V gives CDR1 MGHDK, CDR2 SYGVNS. The CDR3 runs 14 residues. This CDR3 reads CASSGRQGSNEQYF. In DNA, the CDR3 is TGTGCCAGCAGTGGCCGACAGGGTTCAAACGAGCAGTACTTC.

This clone has a single count. V is TRBV6-4 and J is TRBJ2-2; 8 bases map to TRBD2. This CDR3 comprises 15 residues. Germline V gives CDR1 MRHNA, CDR2 SNTAGT. Trimming removed 1 base from V and 3 bases from J; junction bases left unmatched: 1. CDR3 amino acids: CASSDFGRDTGELFF. In nucleotides, the CDR3 is TGTGCCAGCAGTGACTTCGGGAGGGACACCGGGGAGCTGTTTTTT.

The V and J genes are TRBV9 and TRBJ2-3; 8 nucleotides match TRBD2. With 0 bases clipped from V and 4 bases from J, the junction kept 4 bases outside the gene matches. CDR3 length: 15 amino acids. Germline values: CDR1 SGDLS, CDR2 YYNGEE. The DNA of the CDR3 is TGTGCCAGCAGCGTAGCAGCGGGAGCGGCAGATACGCAGTATTTT. Translation gives CASSVAAGAADTQYF.

V gene TRBV4-1 combines with J gene TRBJ2-1; the D is unclear. Trimming left V 3 bases short and J 8 bases short, with 14 bases between. Looked up from germline, CDR1 is MGHRA and CDR2 is YSYEKL. CDR3 size: 14 residues. The CDR3 DNA reads as TGCGCCAGCAGCCAGACCGTGAGGCAGTATGAGCAGTTCTTC. It yields the protein CASSQTVRQYEQFF.

V gene TRBV7-2 combines with J gene TRBJ2-7; 8 bases are shared with TRBD1. Per germline, CDR1 SGHTA and CDR2 FQGNSA. The CDR3 totals 13 residues. After removal of 6 bases from V and 10 bases from J, the junction contained 11 bases not matched to a gene. CDR3 sequence: CASRPGQAAPQYF. CDR3 DNA sequence: TGTGCCAGCAGGCCGGGACAGGCGGCCCCCCAGTACTTC.

The V and J genes are TRBV27 and TRBJ2-7; D perhaps matches TRBD2 (6 bases). CDR3 size: 14 residues. From germline, CDR1 is MNHEY and CDR2 SMNVEV (reference sequence). Trimming took off 10 bases at V and 1 base at J, with 17 bases between the two ends. CDR3 protein: CATRPLGGSYEQYF. CDR3 DNA: TGTGCCACCCGACCGTTGGGGGGATCCTACGAGCAGTACTTC.

This chain connects TRBV28 to TRBJ2-4, with D perhaps TRBD1 (6 bases). The CDR3 extends over 16 amino acids. Per germline, CDR1 MDHEN and CDR2 SYDVKM. Trimming left V 5 bases short and J 1 base short, with 15 bases between. The CDR3 coding sequence is TGTGCCAGCAGTGGATCAGGGGTGGCGGCCAAAAACATTCAGTACTTC. It specifies CASSGSGVAAKNIQYF.

The CDR3: CASSPLSGYGYTF. The DNA for the CDR3 is TGTGCCAGCTCACCACTTAGCGGCTATGGCTACACCTTC. The V and J genes are TRBV18 and TRBJ1-2; no firm D call. The germline V gene encodes CDR1 KGHSH and CDR2 LQKENI. The CDR3 is made up of 13 amino acids. Trimming removed 1 base from V and 4 bases from J, with 7 bases in between.

The CDR3 protein is CASSVGRLAGLKNIQYF. For the CDR3, the DNA is TGTGCCAGCAGCGTAGGTAGACTAGCGGGCCTCAAAAACATTCAGTACTTC. The V call is TRBV9, the J call TRBJ2-4; 10 bases are a match to TRBD2. The ends lost 0 bases at V and 3 bases at J; junction bases unmatched: 6. CDR1 and CDR2 from the germline V gene are SGDLS and YYNGEE. This CDR3 is built from 17 residues.

The CDR3 bases are TGTGCCAGTAGTATAAAACAGGGAGAAAAACTGTTTTTT. Translation gives CASSIKQGEKLFF. This rearrangement joins TRBV19 to TRBJ1-4; possibly TRBD1 for D (6 bases). The germline V gene encodes CDR1 LNHDA and CDR2 SQIVND (reference sequence). CDR3 length: 13 amino acids. V was pared by 2 bases and J by 8 bases, with 9 bases between.

This chain uses TRBV4-3 with TRBJ2-2; the match to TRBD2 covers 12 bases. J gave up 4 bases and V 0 bases, and 12 bases lay outside the gene matches. The V gene's germline CDR1 is LGHNA and CDR2 YSLEER. This CDR3 has 20 residues. The CDR3 protein is CASSQDQGASGRAVTGELFF. Here the CDR3 DNA reads TGCGCCAGCAGCCAAGATCAAGGGGCTAGCGGGAGGGCCGTCACCGGGGAGCTGTTTTTT.

The chain is built from TRBV10-3 and TRBJ2-5, with 8 bases identical to TRBD2. After removal of 8 bases from V and 5 bases from J, the junction contained 13 bases not matched to a gene. The CDR3 loop spans 15 amino acids. Germline lookup yields CDR1 ENHRY and CDR2 SYGVKD. CDR3 amino acids: CAIGTGGRGSETQYF. DNA for the CDR3: TGTGCCATCGGGACGGGGGGGCGCGGATCGGAGACCCAGTACTTC.

The V and J genes are TRBV6-5 and TRBJ2-6; no firm D call. CDR3 length: 14 amino acids. Germline V gene data show CDR1 as MNHEY and CDR2 as SVGAGI. V was trimmed by 8 bases and J by 2 bases, leaving 10 bases between them. The CDR3 loop is CASLGSAGANVLTF. The CDR3 region has the DNA TGTGCCAGCCTCGGGTCCGCTGGGGCCAACGTCCTGACTTTC.

This chain links TRBV10-2 with TRBJ2-5, with 9 bases that match TRBD1. V lost 8 bases, J lost 5 bases, and 9 bases stayed unmatched. The CDR3 covers 14 residues. The germline V gene has CDR1 WSHSY and CDR2 SAAADI. The CDR3 protein is CASHRTGVGETQYF. The CDR3 coding sequence is TGCGCCAGCCACCGGACAGGGGTCGGGGAGACCCAGTACTTC.

The chain is built from TRBV7-9 and TRBJ2-5; D remains unclear. From germline, CDR1 is SEHNR and CDR2 FQNEAQ (reference sequence). The CDR3 extends over 11 amino acids. The V end lost 5 bases, the J end lost 9 bases, and 10 bases lay between the germline ends. CDR3 nucleotide sequence: TGTGCCAGCAGCCCCCTCAGTCCCCAGTACTTC. Translating it yields CASSPLSPQYF.

J is TRBJ2-7 and V is TRBV5-1; 12 nucleotides agree with TRBD2. The CDR3 has 15 residues. V gave up 6 bases and J gave up 5 bases; unmatched junction bases: 9. Germline values: CDR1 SGHRS, CDR2 YFSETQ. Here the CDR3 reads CASNLGLAGFDEQYF. The CDR3 DNA reads TGCGCCAGCAACCTTGGACTAGCGGGATTCGACGAGCAGTACTTC.